The 15 T cell receptor beta chains presented below share a single source sample, sequenced in a study of T cells in Graves' hyperthyroidism and ophthalmopathy. TCR beta CDR3 regions were amplified from RNA. HTBI primers were the set used in a first-round RT-PCR of the TCR CDR3. MiXCR, applied by TCRdb to the multiplex PCR reads, yields one record per CDR3 protein. The data show 550,000 to 650,000 distinct CDR3 sequences, about 14% seen once. Sequencing was done on a sample of blood. The source of these receptors is a woman aged 40-49 years with Graves' hyperthyroidism.

As for this clonotype: The germline gene is not matched at one end of the junction; a read error may be the cause. The chain links TRBV7-2 to TRBJ2-5; 10 bases are shared with TRBD2. CDR1 is SGHTA and CDR2 is FQGNSA in the germline V gene. This CDR3 spans 17 amino acids. CDR3: CASSQGSASGRGETQYF. The DNA of the CDR3 is TGCGCCAGCAGCCAAGGCTCGGCTAGCGGGAGAGGTGAGACCCAGTACTTC.

This clonotype was detected ten times or more. The rearrangement uses TRBV28 and TRBJ2-7; no firm D call. Germline CDR1 is MDHEN and CDR2 is SYDVKM. The CDR3 consists of 15 residues. The ends were cut back, 3 bases at V and 0 bases at J, with 12 bases in the middle. CDR3 amino acids: CASSFIFTSSYEQYF. The CDR3 DNA follows: TGTGCCAGCAGTTTCATATTTACATCCTCCTACGAGCAGTACTTC.

This chain uses TRBV19 with TRBJ2-1, with 12 bases lining up with TRBD2. Germline loops: CDR1 LNHDA, CDR2 SQIVND (reference sequence). This CDR3 region has 17 residues. V dropped 4 bases and J dropped 6; count of bases not matched to a gene: 10. CDR3 sequence (DNA): TGTGCCAGTAGTAAAGGACTAGCGGGAATAGGTACCAATGAGCAGTTCTTC. It yields the protein CASSKGLAGIGTNEQFF.

Remarks on this clonotype: At one of its ends the junction is not consistent with the germline gene, which may arise from a read error. The chain uses TRBV10-3 and TRBJ2-1; D remains ambiguous. This CDR3 contains 15 residues. Per germline, CDR1 ENHRY and CDR2 SYGVKD. The CDR3 DNA is TGTGCCATCAGTGATGGAAGGGATTCATACAATGAGCAGCTCTTC. It specifies CAISDGRDSYNEQLF.

Only one count was recorded for this clonotype. The chain links TRBV7-3 to TRBJ2-1, with 12 bases that match TRBD2. Germline values: CDR1 SGHTA, CDR2 FQGTGA. The V gene end was trimmed by 5 bases and the J gene end by 2 bases; junction bases not matched to a gene: 4. The CDR3 consists of 16 residues. The CDR3 coding sequence is TGTGCCAGCAGCCCGCGACTAGCGGGAGCCTACAATGAGCAGTTCTTC. This translates into CASSPRLAGAYNEQFF.

This rearrangement joins TRBV25-1 to TRBJ2-7, with D tentatively TRBD2 (6 bases). The germline V and J ends were trimmed by 3 bases and 0 bases, with 9 bases remaining between them. Germline CDR1 reads MGHDK; CDR2 reads SYGVNS. The CDR3 contains 14 residues. The chain's CDR3 is CASSDSGNSYEQYF. In DNA, the CDR3 is TGTGCCAGCAGTGATAGCGGAAACTCCTACGAGCAGTACTTC.

The V and J genes are TRBV10-3 and TRBJ2-3, with TRBD1 as a possible D gene (5 bases). The V and J ends lost 0 bases and 5 bases respectively, with 9 bases between them. The length of the CDR3 is 14 residues. Germline V gene data show CDR1 as ENHRY and CDR2 as SYGVKD. CDR3 in DNA: TGTGCCATCAGTGAGTCGGGGCCGAAAGATACGCAGTATTTT. It translates to CAISESGPKDTQYF.

Ten or more counts support this clonotype. This chain uses TRBV5-5 with TRBJ2-7; D remains ambiguous. Per the germline V gene, CDR1 is SGHKS and CDR2 is YYEKEE (reference sequence). This CDR3 comprises 13 residues. V lost 4 bases, J lost 9 bases, and 17 bases lay in between. The CDR3 DNA sequence: TGTGCCAGCAGCGGCTCAGAGGACGGTGTGCAGTACTTC. Translated: CASSGSEDGVQYF.

This clonotype showed up many times. The chain combines TRBV5-5 with TRBJ1-2, with D uncertain. This CDR3 has 14 residues. The germline CDR1 and CDR2 sequences are SGHKS and YYEKEE (reference sequence). Between the trimmed V and J ends, which lost 1 base and 5 bases, there was a span of 12 bases. CDR3 coding DNA: TGTGCCAGCAGCTTGACGGGTACCAATTATGGCTACACCTTC. It yields the protein CASSLTGTNYGYTF.

This clonotype was seen at least ten times. V is TRBV11-2 and J is TRBJ1-1; 8 bases agree with TRBD1. The CDR3 runs to 14 residues. With 2 bases clipped from V and 4 bases from J, the junction kept 3 bases outside the gene matches. Per the germline V gene, CDR1 is SGHAT and CDR2 is FQNNGV. CDR3 sequence (DNA): TGTGCCAGCAGCTTAACCACAGGGGGCACTGAAGCTTTCTTT. Translation gives CASSLTTGGTEAFF.

This clonotype was seen a handful of times. The chain links TRBV27 to TRBJ2-4; possibly TRBD2 for D (5 bases). The V and J ends lost 1 base and 4 bases respectively, with 14 bases between them. This CDR3 has 16 residues. The germline gives CDR1 MNHEY, CDR2 SMNVEV (reference sequence). CDR3 nucleotides: TGTGCCAGCAGTTTATTCTACGGGGAGAAGAAAAACATTCAGTACTTC. Its translation: CASSLFYGEKKNIQYF.

This clonotype was seen repeatedly, ten times or more. The chain carries TRBV11-2 and TRBJ2-1; 12 positions agree with TRBD1. Germline loops: CDR1 SGHAT, CDR2 FQNNGV. The CDR3 sequence is 15 residues long. The ends lost 5 bases at V and 3 bases at J; junction bases unmatched: 2. The CDR3 bases are TGTGCCAGCAGCGGGACAGGGGGCAACTACAATGAGCAGTTCTTC. Its translation: CASSGTGGNYNEQFF.

The table lists this clonotype with many counts. This chain uses TRBV5-1 with TRBJ2-1; maybe TRBD2 (5 bases). V lost 0 bases and J lost 2, with 9 bases in between. The germline CDR1 and CDR2 sequences are SGHRS and YFSETQ. This CDR3 has 15 residues. CDR3 sequence: CASSLVPGAYNEQFF. The CDR3 bases are TGCGCCAGCAGCTTGGTGCCCGGGGCCTACAATGAGCAGTTCTTC. Complete variable domain (other parts from reference TRBV5-1 and TRBJ2-1): KAGVTQTPRYLIKTRGQQVTLSCSPISGHRSVSWYQQTPGQGLQFLFEYFSETQRNKGNFPGRFSGRQFSNSRSEMNVSTLELGDSALYLCASSLVPGAYNEQFFGPGTRLTVL.

This clonotype has at least ten counts. This chain uses TRBV7-2 with TRBJ2-3, with TRBD1 identical over 7 bases. Germline CDR1 reads SGHTA; CDR2 reads FQGNSA. The V gene end was trimmed by 1 base and the J gene end by 4 bases; junction bases not matched to a gene: 8. The CDR3 spans 16 residues. The CDR3 spells CASSLGWGQSSDTQYF. The CDR3 nucleotides read TGTGCCAGCAGCTTAGGATGGGGACAGTCCTCAGATACGCAGTATTTT.

This clonotype appeared a few times. The chain employs TRBV6-5 and TRBJ2-7; the match to TRBD1 covers 8 bases. The CDR3 contains 16 residues. J gave up 5 bases and V 2 bases, and 11 bases lay outside the gene matches. Germline-derived CDR1 and CDR2 are MNHEY and SVGAGI. CDR3 protein: CASSYVPGQVPHEQYF. The CDR3 DNA follows: TGTGCCAGCAGTTACGTCCCGGGACAGGTCCCGCACGAGCAGTACTTC.